Described below is a single TCR beta chain sequence and its context. Trimming cost V 8 bases and J 3 bases; bases outside gene matches: 4. This CDR3 has 13 residues. The germline gives CDR1 MNHEY, CDR2 SVGAGI. The sample is drawn from a study of blood T cell repertoires in COVID-19. Study background: T cells, B-cell-depleted T cells, or PBMCs supplied cDNA or gDNA.

Libraries were prepared by immunoSEQ multiplex PCR; TCRdb keeps only in-frame clonotypes and omits some of them. Among hundreds of thousands of clones listed, approximately 78% were seen once. The sequence was obtained from a woman in her fifties or sixties with active or convalescent COVID-19. The material sequenced was peripheral blood. This sequence joins TRBV6-5 and TRBJ1-3; 7 bases are a match to TRBD1. CDR3 in DNA: TGTGCCAGCCTAGGGACAGTTGGAAACACCATATATTTT. Translating gives CASLGTVGNTIYF.